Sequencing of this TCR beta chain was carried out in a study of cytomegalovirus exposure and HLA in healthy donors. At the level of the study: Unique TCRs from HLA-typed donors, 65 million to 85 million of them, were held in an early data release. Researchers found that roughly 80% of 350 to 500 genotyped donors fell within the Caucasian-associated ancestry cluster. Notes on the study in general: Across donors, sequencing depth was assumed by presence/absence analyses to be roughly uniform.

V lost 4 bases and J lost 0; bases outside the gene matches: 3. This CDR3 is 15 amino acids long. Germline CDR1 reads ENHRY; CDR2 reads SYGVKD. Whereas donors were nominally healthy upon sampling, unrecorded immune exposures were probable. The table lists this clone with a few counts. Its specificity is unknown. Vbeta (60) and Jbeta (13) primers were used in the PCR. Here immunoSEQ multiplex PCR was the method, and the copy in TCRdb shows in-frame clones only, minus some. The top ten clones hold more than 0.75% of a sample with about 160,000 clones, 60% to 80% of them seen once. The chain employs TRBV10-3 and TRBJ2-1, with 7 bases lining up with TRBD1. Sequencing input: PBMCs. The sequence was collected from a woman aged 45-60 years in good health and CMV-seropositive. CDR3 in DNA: TGTGCCATCAGTGGGGGGACAGACTCCTACAATGAGCAGTTCTTC. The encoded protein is CAISGGTDSYNEQFF.